A selection of T cell receptor beta chains follows, all from one sample in a study of CD8+ T cells in alopecia areata. Only in-frame clones appear in the TCRdb table, and some are missing; sequencing was by immunoSEQ multiplex PCR. The repertoire holds 150,000 to 200,000 clones, with 50% to 70% as singletons. Source: CD4+ T cells sorted from blood, taken around week 49, from a patient treated with tofacitinib. All receptors derive from a human donor with alopecia areata. Each CDR3 is given without its conserved first and last residue.

v_call cdr3_aa
TRBV29-1 SVTGQGGQPQH
TRBV29-1 SVDGLGQETQY
TRBV30 AWSEDSGKNSPLH
TRBV30 AWSYRDLYEQY
TRBV10-3 ASRGVSSTDTQY
TRBV29-1 SVELTNGVYGYT
TRBV6-4 ATNYDTGEVRYGYT
TRBV7-9 ASSQQGNTEAF
TRBV7-6 ASSSRSLWENEQF
TRBV11-2 ASGGTGAADTQY
TRBV5-4 ASSMGGTVNTEAF
TRBV27 ASSQREGYEQY
TRBV7-8 ASSSRWTDTQY
TRBV10-3 AISDTGRRGGETQY
TRBV6-6 ASSDYIEAQY
TRBV27 ASSTGQGPNSPLH
TRBV27 ASRPTTGTGGTGELF
TRBV6-1 ASRTGGEPNYGYT
TRBV5-4 ASSLTPQTGELF
TRBV10-2 ASSDWQGGNTGELF
TRBV6-1 ASSDQDRDYQPQH
TRBV7-2 ASSLELAGTDTQY
TRBV4-3 ASSRGQGEAF
TRBV29-1 SVGYSNQPQH
TRBV29-1 SVSGAETQY
TRBV11-2 ASSVHRGLETQY
TRBV7-2 ASSGRTGGGGYT
TRBV5-1 ASSLVGNGGYEQY
TRBV29-1 SVGGPREEAF
TRBV4-3 ASSQVGTSNTQY
TRBV7-6 ASSLRGQAYQETQY
TRBV9 ASSVAAGELF
TRBV29-1 SATGGLNQPQH
TRBV6-5 ASRLTGTNYGYT
TRBV30 AWTQGPYVGYT
TRBV21-1 ASVLTGGPDTQY
TRBV28 ASSLDRNKQETQY
TRBV13 ASSLGGYSYGYT
TRBV6-6 ASSYPPGQGYEQY
TRBV29-1 SGHFQETQY
TRBV12-5 ASGLVRENTEAF
TRBV15 ATSSRGPGQLNEQF
TRBV27 ASSLGLGPLGNSPLH
TRBV6-5 ASSSGTATGELF
TRBV29-1 SARGQNGYT
TRBV11-2 ASSLVRGVDYEQY
TRBV2 ASSAEGAVRNSPLH
TRBV30 AWGRGFDGYT
TRBV2 ASSGEGRGDSPLH
TRBV7-9 ASSRFAPGSTDTQY
TRBV9 ASSVGGDSNYGYT
TRBV2 ASSERPQGARRYEQY
TRBV11-2 ASSSPLQTGSREQY
TRBV29-1 SVGSTQGTYEQY
TRBV30 AWDLDVRGGRNEQF
TRBV30 AWTPGDRGSYNEQF
TRBV7-2 ASSLLGAQDTQY
TRBV2 ASSFGLAGNEQF